The present TCR beta chain was sequenced within a study of T cell changes during pregnancy in multiple sclerosis. This clone was observed once. Data came from immunoSEQ multiplex PCR; TCRdb stores just in-frame clones and leaves some out. The sample lists fewer than 75,000 clones; approximately 92% were seen once. J was trimmed by 3 bases and V by 3 bases; bases with no gene match: 6. The CDR3 is made up of 15 amino acids. Per the germline V gene, CDR1 is GTSNPN and CDR2 is SVGIG (reference sequence). The genes are TRBV30 and TRBJ2-5; 11 bases match TRBD2. The clonotype was recovered from a female donor with multiple sclerosis, enrolled in a pregnancy study. The specimen was peripheral blood, collected in the first trimester of pregnancy. CDR3: CAWRPGLAVKETQYF. In DNA form, the CDR3 reads TGTGCCTGGAGACCGGGACTAGCGGTCAAAGAGACCCAGTACTTC.